This T cell receptor (beta chain) derives from a study of blood T cell repertoires in COVID-19. Whole-study context: Whether acute or convalescent, the COVID-19 samples came from the United States, Italy and Spain. Nucleic acid was either cDNA or gDNA, and it came from T cells, B-cell-depleted T cells, or PBMCs.

As processed by the authors: Nucleated cell number was recorded as an estimate derived from reference gene primer amplification. Data came from immunoSEQ multiplex PCR; TCRdb stores just in-frame clones and leaves some out. The DNA gave D and trimming, while V, J and clone size come from that table. The sample includes 100,000 or so clones, roughly 89% seen only once; the top ten take roughly 1.9%. Germline V gene data show CDR1 as SGHDT and CDR2 as YYEEEE. There are 14 residues in the CDR3. V was pared by 3 bases and J by 3 bases, with 12 bases between. The sequence was obtained from a man in his 70s with active or convalescent COVID-19. The specimen was peripheral blood. The chain recombines TRBV5-6 with TRBJ1-2; a weak D match, TRBD1 (6 bases). CDR3 nucleotide sequence: TGTGCCAGCAGCTCACCAGGGGTCCACTATGGCTACACCTTC. It yields the protein CASSSPGVHYGYTF.